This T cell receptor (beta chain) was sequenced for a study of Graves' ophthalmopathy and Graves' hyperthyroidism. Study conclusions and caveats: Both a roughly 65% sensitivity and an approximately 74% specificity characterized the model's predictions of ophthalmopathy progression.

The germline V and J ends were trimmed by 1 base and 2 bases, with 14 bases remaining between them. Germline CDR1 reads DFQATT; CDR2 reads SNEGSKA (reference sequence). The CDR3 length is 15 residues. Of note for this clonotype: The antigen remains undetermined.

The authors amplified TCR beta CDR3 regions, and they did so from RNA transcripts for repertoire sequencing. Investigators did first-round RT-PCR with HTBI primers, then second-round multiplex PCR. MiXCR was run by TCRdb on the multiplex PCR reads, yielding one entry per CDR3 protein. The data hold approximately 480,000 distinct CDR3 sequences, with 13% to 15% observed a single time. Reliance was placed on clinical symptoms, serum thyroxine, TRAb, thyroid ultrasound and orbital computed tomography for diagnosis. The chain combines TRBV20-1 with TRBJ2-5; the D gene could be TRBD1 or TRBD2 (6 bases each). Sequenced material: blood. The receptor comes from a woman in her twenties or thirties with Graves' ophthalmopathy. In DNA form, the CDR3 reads TGCAGTGCTAGAGGCGACAGGAGGGGACAAGAGACCCAGTACTTC. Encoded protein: CSARGDRRGQETQYF.